The entry that follows covers one T cell receptor (beta chain) sequence. These data come from a study of control samples from healthy donors and cancer patients. The V gene lost 3 bases and the J gene lost 5 bases, with 10 bases spanning the gap. This CDR3 has 13 amino acids. Profiled with immunoSEQ multiplex PCR; TCRdb holds only in-frame clones, not every one. Among approximately 120,000 clones listed, 90% were seen once. The chain has TRBV12-3 or TRBV12-4 and TRBJ2-5; possible D gene TRBD2, 5 bases. This TCR derives from a human donor in good health. The donor label of this sample is uncertain. Sequenced input: blood. The DNA of the CDR3 is TGTGCCAGCAGTTTGGCCGGGGTGGAGACCCAGTACTTC. Amino acid sequence: CASSLAGVETQYF.